This TCR beta chain was identified in a study of control samples from healthy donors and cancer patients. The CDR3 is made up of 15 amino acids. Germline V CDR1 and CDR2: LNHDA, SQIVND (reference sequence). Between the trimmed V and J ends, which lost 0 bases and 9 bases, there was a span of 17 bases. Sequenced by immunoSEQ multiplex PCR; TCRdb stores in-frame clones only, minus some. The sample has under 40,000 clones, 83% seen once. This sequence originates from an older woman with lung cancer. The specimen sequenced was PBMCs. The chain has TRBV19 and TRBJ1-1; TRBD1 is a possible D gene (5 bases). The CDR3 here is CASSIDLTRQTQAFF. DNA for the CDR3: TGTGCCAGTAGTATAGATTTAACGAGACAGACACAAGCTTTCTTT.